The entry below describes one T cell receptor (beta chain). The source of the sample is a study of blood T cell repertoires in COVID-19. Enrollees, about 18 to 100 years old, lived in roughly 24 US areas. Study processing details: Amplification of reference gene primers provided the estimated nucleated cell counts. The table came from immunoSEQ multiplex PCR; TCRdb's copy has only in-frame clones and leaves some out. V, J and clone size derive from that table, while D and trimming were established from the DNA sequence. The data contain some 150,000 clones, around 89% of them singletons. The germline gives CDR1 KGHDR, CDR2 SFDVKD. The CDR3 consists of 18 residues. The trim removed 3 bases at V and 4 bases at J, leaving 6 bases unmatched.

V gene TRBV24-1 combines with J gene TRBJ2-1, with 15 bases identical to TRBD2. The sequencing sample was made of PBMCs or T cells enriched from blood (not recorded which). The sequence was collected from a woman aged 25 to 45 with acute COVID-19. For the CDR3, the DNA is TGTGCCACCAGTGATCCCGGACTAGCGGGAGGGGTTTACAATGAGCAGTTCTTC. Its translation is CATSDPGLAGGVYNEQFF.